The 13 T cell receptor beta chains below all came from one sample that was sequenced in a study of Ad26.COV2.S vaccination and SARS-CoV-2 variants. Using immunoSEQ multiplex PCR, the repertoire was profiled, and TCRdb retains in-frame clones only, with some absent. Of about 220,000 clones listed, roughly 90% are singletons. Treatment: approximately 18 received Ad26.COV2.S at low or high dose, single or two shots; 5 received placebo; per-sample allocation not given. Material that was analyzed had been drawn on day 63 after the first vaccine or placebo injection. The sequences come from peripheral blood, collected in a trial of Ad26.COV2.S vaccine versus placebo. Source of these receptors: a person aged 18 to 65 who received the Ad26.COV2.S COVID-19 vaccine or a placebo.

V usage is TRBV11-3 and J usage is TRBJ2-1; unclear D gene. Germline V gene lookup returns CDR1 SGHNT and CDR2 YENEEA. V was cut by 4 bases and J by 7 bases, with 11 bases left in between. The CDR3 is 13 residues long. CDR3 loop: CASSSLLGNEQFF. CDR3 bases: TGTGCCAGCAGCTCCCTCCTGGGAAATGAGCAGTTCTTC.

The chain links TRBV19 to TRBJ2-5, with 7 nucleotides matching TRBD1. CDR3 length: 16 amino acids. The germline CDR1 and CDR2 sequences are LNHDA and SQIVND (reference sequence). With 6 bases clipped from V and 0 bases from J, the junction kept 10 bases outside the gene matches. CDR3 in amino acids: CASSQTGRRNQETQYF. DNA of the CDR3: TGTGCCAGTAGCCAGACAGGGCGACGGAACCAAGAGACCCAGTACTTC.

The chain uses TRBV7-3 and TRBJ1-1; D might be TRBD1 (5 bases). The germline CDR1 and CDR2 sequences are SGHTA and FQGTGA. The CDR3 loop spans 13 amino acids. Between the trimmed V and J ends, which lost 5 bases and 3 bases, there was a span of 10 bases. In DNA, the CDR3 is TGTGCCAGCAGCATGACGGGGGACACTGAAGCTTTCTTT. Residues: CASSMTGDTEAFF. Together with reference TRBV7-3 and TRBJ1-1, the CDR3 gives the full variable domain: GAGVSQTPSNKVTEKGKYVELRCDPISGHTALYWYRQSLGQGPEFLIYFQGTGAADDSGLPNDRFFAVRPEGSVSTLKIQRTERGDSAVYLCASSMTGDTEAFFGQGTRLTVV.

This clone appeared once. The chain combines TRBV7-2 with TRBJ2-1, with a tentative D call TRBD1 (5 bases). CDR1 is SGHTA, CDR2 FQGNSA, per germline. V lost 2 bases to trimming and J lost 0 bases, with 20 bases between them. The CDR3 is made up of 19 amino acids. The CDR3 protein is CASSLYISGTGISYNEQFF. In DNA, the CDR3 is TGTGCCAGCAGCTTATATATTTCTGGAACAGGAATCTCCTACAATGAGCAGTTCTTC.

This clone was observed a single time. The chain employs TRBV6-1 and TRBJ2-3; the match to TRBD2 covers 9 bases. This CDR3 has 14 residues. After removal of 4 bases from V and 2 bases from J, the junction contained 1 base not matched to a gene. Germline assignment: CDR1 MNHNS and CDR2 SASEGT. This CDR3 reads CASSVAGVTDTQYF. CDR3 nucleotide sequence: TGTGCCAGCAGTGTAGCGGGGGTCACAGATACGCAGTATTTT.

V gene TRBV19 combines with J gene TRBJ2-3; D is possibly TRBD1 or TRBD2 (5 bases each). Trimming left V 3 bases short and J 3 bases short, with 10 bases between. Germline V gene data show CDR1 as LNHDA and CDR2 as SQIVND (reference sequence). The CDR3 has 14 residues. The CDR3 reads CASSMGVLTDTQYF. The CDR3 nucleotides read TGTGCCAGTAGTATGGGGGTCCTTACAGATACGCAGTATTTT.

J is TRBJ1-1 and V is TRBV6-5; the match to TRBD1 covers 8 bases. The germline CDR1 and CDR2 sequences are MNHEY and SVGAGI. The CDR3 sequence is 14 residues long. With 2 bases clipped from V and 6 bases from J, the junction kept 5 bases outside the gene matches. CDR3: CASSYRQGAPEAFF. The CDR3 region has the DNA TGTGCCAGCAGTTACAGGCAGGGGGCCCCTGAAGCTTTCTTT.

The chain joins TRBV6-5 to TRBJ2-3, with TRBD2 matching 7 bases. The V gene's germline CDR1 is MNHEY and CDR2 SVGAGI. Trimming took 7 bases from V and 4 from J; bases not matched to a gene: 8. The CDR3 is 14 residues long. CDR3 DNA sequence: TGTGCCAGCATCAAAGCGGGGATAGCAGATACGCAGTATTTT. Its protein is CASIKAGIADTQYF.

The gene calls are TRBV19 and TRBJ1-2, with D possibly matching TRBD1 (5 bases). V lost 4 bases and J lost 2, with 11 bases in between. The germline V gene encodes CDR1 LNHDA and CDR2 SQIVND (reference sequence). The CDR3 length is 14 residues. The CDR3 spells CASSTRAGNYGYTF. The DNA of the CDR3 is TGTGCCAGTAGTACCAGGGCCGGGAACTATGGCTACACCTTC.

The chain carries TRBV5-1 and TRBJ2-3, with D possibly being TRBD2 (6 bases). Germline lookup yields CDR1 SGHRS and CDR2 YFSETQ. With 4 bases removed from V and 4 bases from J, the gap between germline ends came to 16 bases. This CDR3 region has 15 residues. The CDR3 nucleotides are TGCGCCAGCAGCCCACACGGGGAGGCGTCAGATACGCAGTATTTT. Its protein is CASSPHGEASDTQYF.

This chain joins TRBV24-1 and TRBJ2-5; 9 nucleotides line up with TRBD2. Germline V gives CDR1 KGHDR, CDR2 SFDVKD. CDR3 length: 15 residues. The V and J ends lost 4 bases and 3 bases, in that order; junction bases with no gene match: 5. The CDR3 DNA follows: TGTGCCACCAGTGACCTTCTAGCGGGGAAAGAGACCCAGTACTTC. Amino acid sequence: CATSDLLAGKETQYF.

The gene calls are TRBV4-1 and TRBJ2-7; 7 bases fit TRBD2. Germline loops: CDR1 MGHRA, CDR2 YSYEKL. The CDR3 is 17 residues long. V was pared by 3 bases and J by 0 bases, with 11 bases of the junction left unmatched. This chain's CDR3 is CASSHVLQGGGSYEQYF. As DNA, the CDR3 is TGCGCCAGCAGCCATGTCCTTCAGGGCGGGGGCTCCTACGAGCAGTACTTC.

In this sample, this clone turned up once. The chain carries TRBV6-5 and TRBJ2-7; perhaps TRBD2 as D (5 bases). Trimming cost V 6 bases and J 0 bases, with 12 bases left between them. Germline CDR1 MNHEY, CDR2 SVGAGI. This CDR3 has 14 amino acids. The CDR3 DNA sequence: TGTGCCAGCAGGTCCGGGATTATCTCCTACGAGCAGTACTTC. Its protein is CASRSGIISYEQYF.